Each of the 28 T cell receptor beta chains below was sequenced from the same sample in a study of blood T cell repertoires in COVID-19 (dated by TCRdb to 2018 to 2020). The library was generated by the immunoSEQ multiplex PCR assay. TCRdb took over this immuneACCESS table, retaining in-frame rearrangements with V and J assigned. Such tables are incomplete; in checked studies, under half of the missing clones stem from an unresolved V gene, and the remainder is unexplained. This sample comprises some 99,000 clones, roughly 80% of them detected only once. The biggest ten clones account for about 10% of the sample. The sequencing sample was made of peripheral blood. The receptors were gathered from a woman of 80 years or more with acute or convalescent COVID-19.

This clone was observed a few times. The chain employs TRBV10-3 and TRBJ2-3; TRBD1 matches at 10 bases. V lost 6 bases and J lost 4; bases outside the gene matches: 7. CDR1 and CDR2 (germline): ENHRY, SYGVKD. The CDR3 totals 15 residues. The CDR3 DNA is TGTGCCATCAGGGAGACAGGGGGCGCATCAGATACGCAGTATTTT. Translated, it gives CAIRETGGASDTQYF.

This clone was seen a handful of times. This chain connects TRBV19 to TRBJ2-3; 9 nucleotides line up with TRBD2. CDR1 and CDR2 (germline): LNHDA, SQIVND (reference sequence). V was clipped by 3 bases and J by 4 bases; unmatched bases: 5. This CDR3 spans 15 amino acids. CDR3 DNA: TGTGCCAGTAGTATTAGCGGGGGCGGGGCAGATACGCAGTATTTT. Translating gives CASSISGGGADTQYF.

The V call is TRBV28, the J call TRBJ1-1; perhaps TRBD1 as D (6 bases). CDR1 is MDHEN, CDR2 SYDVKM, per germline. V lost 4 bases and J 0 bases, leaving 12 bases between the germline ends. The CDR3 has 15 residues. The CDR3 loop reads CASSSHTGMNTEAFF. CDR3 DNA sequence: TGTGCCAGCAGTTCCCATACAGGGATGAACACTGAAGCTTTCTTT.

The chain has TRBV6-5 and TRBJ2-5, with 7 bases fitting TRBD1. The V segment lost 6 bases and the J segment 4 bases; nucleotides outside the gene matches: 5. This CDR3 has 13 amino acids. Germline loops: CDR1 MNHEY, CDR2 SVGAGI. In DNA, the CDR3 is TGTGCCAGCAGCCTGAACAGGGGAGAGACCCAGTACTTC. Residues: CASSLNRGETQYF.

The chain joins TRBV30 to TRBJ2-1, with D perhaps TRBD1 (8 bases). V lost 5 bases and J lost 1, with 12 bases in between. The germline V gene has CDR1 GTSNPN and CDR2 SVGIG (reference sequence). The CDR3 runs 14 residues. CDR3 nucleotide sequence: TGTGCCTGGGCACAGGGGGGGTCCTACAATGAGCAGTTCTTC. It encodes CAWAQGGSYNEQFF. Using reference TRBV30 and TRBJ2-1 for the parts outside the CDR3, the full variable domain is SQTIHQWPATLVQPVGSPLSLECTVEGTSNPNLYWYRQAAGRGLQLLFYSVGIGQISSEVPQNLSASRPQDRQFILSSKKLLLSDSGFYLCAWAQGGSYNEQFFGPGTRLTVL.

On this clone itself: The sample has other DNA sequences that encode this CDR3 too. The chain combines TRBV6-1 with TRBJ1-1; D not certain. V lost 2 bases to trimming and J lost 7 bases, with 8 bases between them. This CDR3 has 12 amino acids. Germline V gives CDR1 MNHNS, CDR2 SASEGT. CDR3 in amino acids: CASSERGGEAFF. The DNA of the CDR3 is TGTGCCAGCAGTGAACGGGGAGGTGAAGCTTTCTTT.

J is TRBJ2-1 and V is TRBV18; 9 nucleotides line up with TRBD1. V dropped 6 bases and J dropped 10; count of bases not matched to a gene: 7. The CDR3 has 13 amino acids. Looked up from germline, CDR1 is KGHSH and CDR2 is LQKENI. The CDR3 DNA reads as TGTGCCAGCTCGGACAGGGGTTTGGGCGAGCAGTTCTTC. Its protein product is CASSDRGLGEQFF.

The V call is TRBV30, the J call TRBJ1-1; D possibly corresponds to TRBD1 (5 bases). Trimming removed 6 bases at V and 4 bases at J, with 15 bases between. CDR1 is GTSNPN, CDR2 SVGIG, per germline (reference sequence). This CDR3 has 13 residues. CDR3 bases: TGTGCCTGCCATAAGTCCCAGGGCACTGAAGCTTTCTTT. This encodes CACHKSQGTEAFF.

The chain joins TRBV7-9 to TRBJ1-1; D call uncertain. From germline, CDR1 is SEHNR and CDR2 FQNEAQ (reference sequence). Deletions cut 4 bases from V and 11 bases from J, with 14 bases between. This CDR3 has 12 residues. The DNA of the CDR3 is TGTGCCAGCAGCTCCCGGGAGAGAATGGCTTTCTTT. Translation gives CASSSRERMAFF.

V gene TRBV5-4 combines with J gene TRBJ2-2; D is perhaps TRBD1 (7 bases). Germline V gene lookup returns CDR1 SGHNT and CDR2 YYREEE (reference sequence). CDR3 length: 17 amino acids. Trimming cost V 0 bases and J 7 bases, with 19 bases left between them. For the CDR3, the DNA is TGTGCCAGCAGCTTGGCCGGCGGTGCAGGGGGGTACGGGGAGCTGTTTTTT. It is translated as CASSLAGGAGGYGELFF.

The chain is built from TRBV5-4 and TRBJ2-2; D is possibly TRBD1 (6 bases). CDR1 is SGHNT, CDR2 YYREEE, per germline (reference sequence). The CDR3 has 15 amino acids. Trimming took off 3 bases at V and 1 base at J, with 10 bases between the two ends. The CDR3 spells CASSSAQGNTGELFF. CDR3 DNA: TGTGCCAGCAGCTCGGCACAGGGGAACACCGGGGAGCTGTTTTTT.

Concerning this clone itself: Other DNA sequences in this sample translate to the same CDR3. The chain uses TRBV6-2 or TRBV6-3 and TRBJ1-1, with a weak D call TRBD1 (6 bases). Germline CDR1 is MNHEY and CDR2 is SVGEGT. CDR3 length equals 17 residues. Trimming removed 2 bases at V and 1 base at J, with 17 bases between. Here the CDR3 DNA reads TGTGCCAGCAGTTACCTAGGGGGGGGGACCTCGAACACTGAAGCTTTCTTT. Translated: CASSYLGGGTSNTEAFF.

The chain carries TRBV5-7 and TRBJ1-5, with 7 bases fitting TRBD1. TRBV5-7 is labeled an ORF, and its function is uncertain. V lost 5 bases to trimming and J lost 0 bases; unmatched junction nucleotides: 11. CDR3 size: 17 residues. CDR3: CASSFIRDRGSNQPQHF. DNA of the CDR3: TGTGCCAGCAGTTTCATCAGGGACAGAGGTAGCAATCAGCCCCAGCATTTT.

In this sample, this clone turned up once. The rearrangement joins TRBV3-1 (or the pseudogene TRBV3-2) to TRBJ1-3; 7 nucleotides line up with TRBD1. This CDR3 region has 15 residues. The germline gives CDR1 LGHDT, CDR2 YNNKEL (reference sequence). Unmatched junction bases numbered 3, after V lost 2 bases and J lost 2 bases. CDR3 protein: CASSQNQGAGNTIYF. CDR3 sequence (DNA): TGTGCCAGCAGCCAAAATCAGGGGGCTGGAAACACCATATATTTT.

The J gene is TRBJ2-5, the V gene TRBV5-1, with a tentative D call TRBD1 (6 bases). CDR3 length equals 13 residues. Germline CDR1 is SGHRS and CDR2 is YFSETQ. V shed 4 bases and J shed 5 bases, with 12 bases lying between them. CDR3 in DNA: TGCGCCAGCAGCCAGGGGAGTCTTGAGACCCAGTACTTC. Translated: CASSQGSLETQYF.

The CDR3 loop is CASSLSFGEQYF. CDR3 DNA: TGTGCCAGCAGCTTAAGTTTCGGCGAGCAGTACTTC. The V and J genes are TRBV7-2 and TRBJ2-7; D unresolved. CDR1 SGHTA and CDR2 FQGNSA come from the germline V gene. The ends were cut back, 2 bases at V and 6 bases at J, with 8 bases in the middle. The length of the CDR3 is 12 residues.

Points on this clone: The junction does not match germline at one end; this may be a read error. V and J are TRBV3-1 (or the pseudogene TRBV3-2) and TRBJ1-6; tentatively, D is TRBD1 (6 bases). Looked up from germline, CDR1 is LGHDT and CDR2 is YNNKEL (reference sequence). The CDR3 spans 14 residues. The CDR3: CASSQGPQGPRVDF. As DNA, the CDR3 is TGTGCCAGCAGCCAAGGACCCCAGGGGCCAAGGGTTGACTTT.

CDR3 nucleotide sequence: TGTGCCAGCAGTGAAGACCTAAGACAGGGGTATGGTGAAGCTTTCTTT. It is translated as CASSEDLRQGYGEAFF. This rearrangement joins TRBV6-1 to TRBJ1-1; 8 positions match TRBD1. Losses at the gene ends were 1 base for V and 7 bases for J; bases not matched to a gene: 11. CDR3 length: 16 amino acids. Per germline, CDR1 MNHNS and CDR2 SASEGT.

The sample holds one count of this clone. The CDR3 sequence: CASSDSPWTGTDTQYF. The CDR3 region has the DNA TGTGCCAGCAGTGACTCGCCCTGGACAGGTACAGATACGCAGTATTTT. The gene calls are TRBV6-4 and TRBJ2-3; 7 positions match TRBD1. J was trimmed by 3 bases and V by 0 bases; bases with no gene match: 6. This CDR3 contains 16 residues. From germline, CDR1 is MRHNA and CDR2 SNTAGT.

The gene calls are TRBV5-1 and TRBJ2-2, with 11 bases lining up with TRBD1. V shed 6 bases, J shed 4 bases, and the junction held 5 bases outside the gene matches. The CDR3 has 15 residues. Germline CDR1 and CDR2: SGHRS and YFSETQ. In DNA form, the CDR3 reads TGCGCCAGCACCTCCGGGACAGGGGGCACCGGGGAGCTGTTTTTT. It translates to CASTSGTGGTGELFF.

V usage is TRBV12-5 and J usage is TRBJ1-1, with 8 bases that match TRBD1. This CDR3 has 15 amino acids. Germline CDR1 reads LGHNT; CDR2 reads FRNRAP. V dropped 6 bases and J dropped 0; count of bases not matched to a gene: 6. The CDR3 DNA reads TGTGCTAGTGGGAACGCAGGGGGCATGAACACTGAAGCTTTCTTT. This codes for CASGNAGGMNTEAFF.

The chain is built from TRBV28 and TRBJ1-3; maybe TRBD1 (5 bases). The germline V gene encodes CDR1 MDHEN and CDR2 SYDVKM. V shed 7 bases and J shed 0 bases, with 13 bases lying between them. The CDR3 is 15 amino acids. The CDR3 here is CASNSLGGSGNTIYF. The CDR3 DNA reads TGTGCCAGCAACTCCCTGGGGGGCTCTGGAAACACCATATATTTT.

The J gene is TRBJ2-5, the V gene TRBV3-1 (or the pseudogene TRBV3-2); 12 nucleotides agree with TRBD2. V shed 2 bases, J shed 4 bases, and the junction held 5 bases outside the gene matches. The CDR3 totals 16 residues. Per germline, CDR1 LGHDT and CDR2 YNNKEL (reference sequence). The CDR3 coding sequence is TGTGCCAGCAGCCAAAGGACTAGCGGGGCAGCAGAGACCCAGTACTTC. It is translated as CASSQRTSGAAETQYF.

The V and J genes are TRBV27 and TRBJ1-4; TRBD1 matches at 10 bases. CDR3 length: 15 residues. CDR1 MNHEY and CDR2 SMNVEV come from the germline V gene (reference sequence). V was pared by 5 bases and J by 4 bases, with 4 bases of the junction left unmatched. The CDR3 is CASSAGTGVNEKLFF. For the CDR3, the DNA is TGTGCCAGCAGTGCCGGGACAGGGGTTAATGAAAAACTGTTTTTT.

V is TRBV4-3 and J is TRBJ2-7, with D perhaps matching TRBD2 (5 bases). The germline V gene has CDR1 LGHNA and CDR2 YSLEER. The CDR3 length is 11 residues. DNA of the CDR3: TGCGCCAGCAGCCCAGCCCCGCGGGCCGGGGTC. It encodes CASSPAPRAGV.

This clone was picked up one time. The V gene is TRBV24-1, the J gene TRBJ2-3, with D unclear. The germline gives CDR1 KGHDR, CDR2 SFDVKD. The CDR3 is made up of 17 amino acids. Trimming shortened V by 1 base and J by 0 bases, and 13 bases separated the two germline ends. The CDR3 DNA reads TGTGCCACCAGTGATTTCCCTTACCGTACTAGCACAGATACGCAGTATTTT. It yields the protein CATSDFPYRTSTDTQYF.

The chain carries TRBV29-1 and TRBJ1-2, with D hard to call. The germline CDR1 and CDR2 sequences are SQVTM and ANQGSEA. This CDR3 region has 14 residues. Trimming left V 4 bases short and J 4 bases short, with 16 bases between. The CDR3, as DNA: TGCAGCGTTGCCCAACAGACATCTACCTATGGCTACACCTTC. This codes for CSVAQQTSTYGYTF.

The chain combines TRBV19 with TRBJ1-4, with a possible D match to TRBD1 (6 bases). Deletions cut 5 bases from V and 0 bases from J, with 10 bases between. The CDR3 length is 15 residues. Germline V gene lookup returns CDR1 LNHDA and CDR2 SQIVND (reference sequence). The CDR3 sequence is CASSFGQSTNEKLFF. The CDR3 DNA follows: TGTGCCAGTAGTTTCGGACAGTCAACTAATGAAAAACTGTTTTTT.